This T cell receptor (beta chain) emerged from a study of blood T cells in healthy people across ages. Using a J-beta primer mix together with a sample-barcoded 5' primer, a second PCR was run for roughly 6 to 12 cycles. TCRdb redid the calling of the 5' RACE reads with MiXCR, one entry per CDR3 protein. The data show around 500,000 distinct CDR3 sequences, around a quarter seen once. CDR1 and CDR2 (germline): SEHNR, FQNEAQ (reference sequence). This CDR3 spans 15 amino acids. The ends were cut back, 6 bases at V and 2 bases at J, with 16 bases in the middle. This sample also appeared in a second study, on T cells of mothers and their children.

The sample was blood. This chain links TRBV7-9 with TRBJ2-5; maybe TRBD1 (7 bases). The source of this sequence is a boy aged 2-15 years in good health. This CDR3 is CASSQKQGRQETQYF. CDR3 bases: TGTGCCAGCAGTCAAAAACAGGGGAGGCAAGAGACCCAGTACTTC.